The next 8 T cell receptor beta chains were all read from a single sample in a study of T cells in localized non-small cell lung cancer. Clones were sequenced by immunoSEQ multiplex PCR, and TCRdb holds only the in-frame ones, with some missing. This table holds 70,000 to 85,000 clones, approximately 84% found once. This specimen consisted of peripheral blood, obtained before any cancer treatment. Receptor source: a female donor of 60 years or more with stage I lung adenocarcinoma.

The chain combines TRBV10-3 with TRBJ2-7; the match to TRBD2 covers 10 bases. This CDR3 is 13 amino acids long. In germline, CDR1 is ENHRY, CDR2 SYGVKD. The V segment lost 2 bases and the J segment 7 bases; nucleotides outside the gene matches: 2. The CDR3 loop reads CAISEVAGGEQYF. In DNA form, the CDR3 reads TGTGCCATCAGTGAGGTAGCGGGAGGAGAGCAGTACTTC.

The chain combines TRBV2 with TRBJ2-3; TRBD2 matches 7 bases. J was trimmed by 4 bases and V by 7 bases; bases with no gene match: 8. The germline gives CDR1 SNHLY, CDR2 FYNNEI. This CDR3 comprises 14 residues. The CDR3 spells CASNGFRGADTQYF. The CDR3 region has the DNA TGTGCCAGCAACGGATTCCGGGGGGCAGATACGCAGTATTTT. Full variable domain (missing parts from reference TRBV2 and TRBJ2-3): EPEVTQTPSHQVTQMGQEVILRCVPISNHLYFYWYRQILGQKVEFLVSFYNNEISEKSEIFDDQFSVERPDGSNFTLKIRSTKLEDSAMYFCASNGFRGADTQYFGPGTRLTVL.

The chain has TRBV7-9 and TRBJ1-3; the D is unclear. The germline V gene has CDR1 SEHNR and CDR2 FQNEAQ (reference sequence). The CDR3 covers 14 residues. Trimming cost V 5 bases and J 2 bases, with 10 bases left between them. CDR3 amino acids: CASSLQRAGNTIYF. The CDR3 nucleotides are TGTGCCAGCAGCCTGCAGAGGGCTGGAAACACCATATATTTT.

This clone was seen more than once but under ten times. V usage is TRBV5-6 and J usage is TRBJ2-2; no clear D gene. CDR1 and CDR2 from the germline V gene are SGHDT and YYEEEE. V was trimmed by 0 bases and J by 5 bases, leaving 5 bases between them. The CDR3 loop spans 13 amino acids. The CDR3 DNA reads as TGTGCCAGCAGCTTGGTGGGGACCGGGGAGCTGTTTTTT. As protein: CASSLVGTGELFF.

The chain combines TRBV4-3 with TRBJ1-1; D remains unclear. This CDR3 is 16 amino acids long. V was pared by 2 bases and J by 4 bases, with 17 bases between. The germline V gene has CDR1 LGHNA and CDR2 YSLEER. Written as DNA, the CDR3 is TGCGCCAGCAGCCAAAGGCGAATGGGCAGCCCCACTGAAGCTTTCTTT. Its translation is CASSQRRMGSPTEAFF.

This chain links TRBV5-1 with TRBJ1-3, with D unresolved. The length of the CDR3 is 16 residues. The germline gives CDR1 SGHRS, CDR2 YFSETQ. V lost 2 bases and J 2 bases, leaving 14 bases between the germline ends. CDR3 residues: CASSFSSTNPGNTIYF. The CDR3 nucleotides read TGCGCCAGCAGCTTTTCTTCAACCAACCCTGGAAACACCATATATTTT.

A few counts support this clone. The chain uses TRBV9 and TRBJ2-1, with a tentative D call TRBD2 (5 bases). Germline V CDR1 and CDR2: SGDLS, YYNGEE. The CDR3 has 12 amino acids. Between the trimmed V and J ends, which lost 4 bases and 8 bases, there was a span of 10 bases. The CDR3 nucleotides read TGTGCCAGCAGCCGTTTCGGGGATGAGCAGTTCTTC. This sequence encodes CASSRFGDEQFF.

This chain links TRBV19 with TRBJ1-1; 7 bases agree with TRBD1. The V and J ends lost 2 bases and 4 bases, in that order; junction bases with no gene match: 4. Germline CDR1 LNHDA, CDR2 SQIVND (reference sequence). The CDR3 runs to 14 residues. The CDR3 here is CASSINRGSTEAFF. CDR3 sequence (DNA): TGTGCCAGTAGTATAAACAGGGGTAGCACTGAAGCTTTCTTT.